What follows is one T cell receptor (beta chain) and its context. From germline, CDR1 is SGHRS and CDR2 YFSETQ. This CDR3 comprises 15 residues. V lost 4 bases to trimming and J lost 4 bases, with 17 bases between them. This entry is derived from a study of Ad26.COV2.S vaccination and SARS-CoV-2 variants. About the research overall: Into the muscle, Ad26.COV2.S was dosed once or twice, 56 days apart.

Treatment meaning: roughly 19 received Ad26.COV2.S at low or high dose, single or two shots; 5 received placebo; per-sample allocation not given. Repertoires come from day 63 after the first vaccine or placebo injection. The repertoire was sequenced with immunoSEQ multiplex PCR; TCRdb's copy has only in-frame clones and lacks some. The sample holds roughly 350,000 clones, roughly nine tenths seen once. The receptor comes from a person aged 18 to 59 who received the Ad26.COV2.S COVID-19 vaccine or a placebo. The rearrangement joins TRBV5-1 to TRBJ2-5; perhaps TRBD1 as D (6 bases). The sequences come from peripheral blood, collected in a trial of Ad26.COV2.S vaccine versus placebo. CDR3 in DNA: TGCGCCAGCAGCACGACACCGGGACAAGGAGAGACCCAGTACTTC. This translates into CASSTTPGQGETQYF.